The clone carrying this T cell receptor beta chain was recorded a few times. The antigen is undetermined. This record comes from a study of T and B cells in COVID-19 patients. Findings and limits, study-wide: Clonality of TRB repertoires was high in active COVID-19; recovery brought above-healthy diversity and richness.

From blood, roughly 250-550 ng of genomic DNA served as TRB template. Per the germline V gene, CDR1 is SGHNT and CDR2 is YYREEE (reference sequence). With 2 bases removed from V and 3 bases from J, the gap between germline ends came to 11 bases. This CDR3 has 15 amino acids. BIOMED2 TRB-A/B primer pools were used in multiplex TRB PCR. TCRdb redid the calling of the multiplex PCR reads with MiXCR, one entry per CDR3 protein. The sample carries approximately 14,000 distinct CDR3 sequences, under 35% recorded once. The sample consisted of blood. This chain links TRBV5-4 with TRBJ2-2; the D is unclear. This clonotype was obtained from a human donor who had recovered from COVID-19. The CDR3 nucleotides are TGTGCCAGCAGCTTCCGTGGGGTTTACACCGGGGAGCTGTTTTTT. This encodes CASSFRGVYTGELFF.